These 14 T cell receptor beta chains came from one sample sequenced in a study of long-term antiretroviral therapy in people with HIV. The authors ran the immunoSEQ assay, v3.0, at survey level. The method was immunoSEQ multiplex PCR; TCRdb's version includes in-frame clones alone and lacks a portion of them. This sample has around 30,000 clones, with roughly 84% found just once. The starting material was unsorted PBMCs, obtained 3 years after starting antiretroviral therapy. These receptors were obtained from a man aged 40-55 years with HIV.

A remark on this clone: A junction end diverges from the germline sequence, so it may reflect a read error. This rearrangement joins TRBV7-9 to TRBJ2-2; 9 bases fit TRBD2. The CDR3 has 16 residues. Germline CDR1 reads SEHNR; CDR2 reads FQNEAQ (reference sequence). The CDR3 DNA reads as TGTGCCGGCAGCTTAGTAGGACTAGCGAGGACCGGGGAGCTGTTTTTT. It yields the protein CAGSLVGLARTGELFF.

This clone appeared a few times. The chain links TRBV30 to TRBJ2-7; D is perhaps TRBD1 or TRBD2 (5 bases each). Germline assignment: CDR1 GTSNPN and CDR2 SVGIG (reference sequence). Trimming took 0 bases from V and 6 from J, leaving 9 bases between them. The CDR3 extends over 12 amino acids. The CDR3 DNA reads TGTGCCTGGAGTGTTGGGGGTATCGAGCAGTACTTC. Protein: CAWSVGGIEQYF.

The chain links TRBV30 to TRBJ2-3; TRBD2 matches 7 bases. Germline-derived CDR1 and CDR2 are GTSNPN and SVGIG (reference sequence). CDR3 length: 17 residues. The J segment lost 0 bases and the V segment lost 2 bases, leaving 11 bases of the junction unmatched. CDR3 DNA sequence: TGTGCCTGGAGTACCTTGGCGGGAGCCGATAGCACAGATACGCAGTATTTT. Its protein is CAWSTLAGADSTDTQYF.

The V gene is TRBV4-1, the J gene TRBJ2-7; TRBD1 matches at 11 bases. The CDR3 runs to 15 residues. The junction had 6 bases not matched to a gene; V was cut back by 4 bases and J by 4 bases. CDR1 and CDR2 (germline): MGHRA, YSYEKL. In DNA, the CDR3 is TGCGCCAGCAGCCCGATAGGACAGGGGGCTTACGAGCAGTACTTC. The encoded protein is CASSPIGQGAYEQYF.

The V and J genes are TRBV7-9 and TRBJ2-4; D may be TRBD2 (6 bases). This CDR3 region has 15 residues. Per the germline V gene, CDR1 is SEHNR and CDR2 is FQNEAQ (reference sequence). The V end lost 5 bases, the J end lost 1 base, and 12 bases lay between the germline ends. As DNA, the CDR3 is TGTGCCAGCAGCGGGTCGGGGGTTGCCAAAAACATTCAGTACTTC. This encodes CASSGSGVAKNIQYF.

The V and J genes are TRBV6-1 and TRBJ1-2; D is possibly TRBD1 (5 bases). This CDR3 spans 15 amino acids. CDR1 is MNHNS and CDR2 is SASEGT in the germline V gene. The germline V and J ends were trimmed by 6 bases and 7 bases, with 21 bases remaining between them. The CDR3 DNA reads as TGTGCCAGCAGAGATCCCGGGACGGGGAGCGGTGGCTACACCTTC. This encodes CASRDPGTGSGGYTF.

The CDR3 nucleotides read TGTGCCAGCAGTATATCAGGGAGCTATGGCTACACCTTC. This gives the protein CASSISGSYGYTF. The rearrangement links TRBV6-1 to TRBJ1-2, with D maybe TRBD1 (5 bases). Trimming removed 5 bases from V and 4 bases from J, with 11 bases in between. The V gene's germline CDR1 is MNHNS and CDR2 SASEGT. The CDR3 has 13 amino acids.

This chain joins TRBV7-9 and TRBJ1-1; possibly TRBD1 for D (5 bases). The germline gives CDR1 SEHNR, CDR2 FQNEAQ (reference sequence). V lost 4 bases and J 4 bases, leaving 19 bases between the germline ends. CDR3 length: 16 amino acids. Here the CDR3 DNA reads TGTGCCAGCAGCTCCCAAGAGTTGGCAGGGAGCACTGAAGCTTTCTTT. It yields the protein CASSSQELAGSTEAFF. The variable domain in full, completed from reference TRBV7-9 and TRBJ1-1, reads DTGVSQNPRHKITKRGQNVTFRCDPISEHNRLYWYRQTLGQGPEFLTYFQNEAQLEKSRLLSDRFSAERPKGSFSTLEIQRTEQGDSAMYLCASSSQELAGSTEAFFGQGTRLTVV.

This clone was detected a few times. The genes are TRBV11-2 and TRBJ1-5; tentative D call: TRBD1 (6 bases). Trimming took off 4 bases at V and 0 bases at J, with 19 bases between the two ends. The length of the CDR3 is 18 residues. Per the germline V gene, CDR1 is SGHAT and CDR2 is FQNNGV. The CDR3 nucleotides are TGTGCCAGCAGCTACGGTGCGGGGGGCGTATATAGCAATCAGCCCCAGCATTTT. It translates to CASSYGAGGVYSNQPQHF. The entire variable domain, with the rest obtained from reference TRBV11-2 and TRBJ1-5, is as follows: EAGVAQSPRYKIIEKRQSVAFWCNPISGHATLYWYQQILGQGPKLLIQFQNNGVVDDSQLPKDRFSAERLKGVDSTLKIQPAKLEDSAVYLCASSYGAGGVYSNQPQHFGDGTRLSIL.

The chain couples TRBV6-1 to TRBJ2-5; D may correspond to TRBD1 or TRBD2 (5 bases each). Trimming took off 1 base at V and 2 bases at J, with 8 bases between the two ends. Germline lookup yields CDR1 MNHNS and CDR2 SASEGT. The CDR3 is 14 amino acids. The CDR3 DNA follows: TGTGCCAGCAGTGAAGTATGGGGGCAAGAGACCCAGTACTTC. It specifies CASSEVWGQETQYF.

The CDR3 bases are TGTGCCAGCAGCTCCAGGAACAGGGTGAATGAGCAGTTCTTC. It is translated as CASSSRNRVNEQFF. The chain joins TRBV6-1 to TRBJ2-1, with D possibly being TRBD1 (6 bases). Trimming shortened V by 6 bases and J by 7 bases, and 16 bases separated the two germline ends. Germline V gene lookup returns CDR1 MNHNS and CDR2 SASEGT. The CDR3 is 14 amino acids.

The CDR3 DNA is TGTGCCAGCAGTGAAGCGATGAGCTCTGGAAACACCATATATTTT. Amino acids: CASSEAMSSGNTIYF. The rearrangement links TRBV6-1 to TRBJ1-3; no definite D call. The germline V gene has CDR1 MNHNS and CDR2 SASEGT. The CDR3 sequence is 15 residues long. Trimming removed 0 bases from V and 0 bases from J, with 6 bases in between.

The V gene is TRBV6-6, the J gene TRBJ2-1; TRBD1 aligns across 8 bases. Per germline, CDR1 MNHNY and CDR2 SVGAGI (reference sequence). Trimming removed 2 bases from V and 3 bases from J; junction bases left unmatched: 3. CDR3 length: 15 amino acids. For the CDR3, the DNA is TGTGCCAGCAGTTACGGACAGGGTATCTACAATGAGCAGTTCTTC. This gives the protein CASSYGQGIYNEQFF.

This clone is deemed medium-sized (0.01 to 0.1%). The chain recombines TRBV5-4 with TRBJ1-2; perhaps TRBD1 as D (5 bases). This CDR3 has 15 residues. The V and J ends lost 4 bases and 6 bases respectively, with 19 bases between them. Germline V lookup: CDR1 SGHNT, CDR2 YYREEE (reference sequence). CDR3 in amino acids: CASSLLDSSLDGYTF. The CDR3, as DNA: TGTGCCAGCAGCCTACTAGACAGTTCGTTGGATGGCTACACCTTC. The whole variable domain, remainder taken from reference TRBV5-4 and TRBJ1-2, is ETGVTQSPTHLIKTRGQQVTLRCSSQSGHNTVSWYQQALGQGPQFIFQYYREEENGRGNFPPRFSGLQFPNYSSELNVNALELDDSALYLCASSLLDSSLDGYTFGSGTRLTVV.